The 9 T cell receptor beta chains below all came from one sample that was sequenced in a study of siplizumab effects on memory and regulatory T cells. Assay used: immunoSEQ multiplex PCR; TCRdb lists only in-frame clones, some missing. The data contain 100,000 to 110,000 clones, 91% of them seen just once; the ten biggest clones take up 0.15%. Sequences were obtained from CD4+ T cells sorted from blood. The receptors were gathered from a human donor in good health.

The CDR3 DNA is TGTGCCAGCAGCTTAGAACCAGGGTGGGATAGCTATGGCTACACCTTC. Translated, it gives CASSLEPGWDSYGYTF. The chain uses TRBV7-2 and TRBJ1-2; possible D gene TRBD1, 5 bases. This CDR3 spans 16 amino acids. Trimming stripped 1 base from V and 4 bases from J, with 16 bases between. Per the germline V gene, CDR1 is SGHTA and CDR2 is FQGNSA.

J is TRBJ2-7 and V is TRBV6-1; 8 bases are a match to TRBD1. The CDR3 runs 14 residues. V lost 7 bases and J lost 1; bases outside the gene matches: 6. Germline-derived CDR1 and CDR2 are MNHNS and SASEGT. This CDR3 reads CASTPGTGSYEQYF. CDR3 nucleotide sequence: TGTGCCAGCACCCCCGGGACAGGTTCCTACGAGCAGTACTTC.

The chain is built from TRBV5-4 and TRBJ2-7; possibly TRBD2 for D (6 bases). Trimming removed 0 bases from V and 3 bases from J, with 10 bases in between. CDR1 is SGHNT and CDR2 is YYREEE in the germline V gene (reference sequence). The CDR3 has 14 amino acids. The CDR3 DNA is TGTGCCAGCAGCTTGGATGGAGGGCTCTACGAGCAGTACTTC. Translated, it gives CASSLDGGLYEQYF.

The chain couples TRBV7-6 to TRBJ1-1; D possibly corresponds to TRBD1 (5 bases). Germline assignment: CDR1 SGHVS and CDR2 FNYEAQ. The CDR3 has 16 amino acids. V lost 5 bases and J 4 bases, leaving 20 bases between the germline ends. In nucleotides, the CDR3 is TGTGCCAGCAGCCCGAATGATGGGGGTGTAGGCACTGAAGCTTTCTTT. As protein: CASSPNDGGVGTEAFF.

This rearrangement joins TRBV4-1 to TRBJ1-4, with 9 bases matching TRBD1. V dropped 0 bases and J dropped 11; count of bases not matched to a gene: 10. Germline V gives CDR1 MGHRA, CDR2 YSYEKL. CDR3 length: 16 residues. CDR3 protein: CASSQEPGQGSWKLFF. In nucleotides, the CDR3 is TGCGCCAGCAGCCAAGAACCGGGACAGGGAAGTTGGAAACTGTTTTTT.

CDR3 DNA: TGCGCCAGCAGCCATGACCTCATGAACACTGAAGCTTTCTTT. Protein: CASSHDLMNTEAFF. The chain employs TRBV4-1 and TRBJ1-1; D not resolved. This CDR3 region has 14 residues. Between the trimmed V and J ends, which lost 3 bases and 0 bases, there was a span of 8 bases. The germline V gene encodes CDR1 MGHRA and CDR2 YSYEKL.

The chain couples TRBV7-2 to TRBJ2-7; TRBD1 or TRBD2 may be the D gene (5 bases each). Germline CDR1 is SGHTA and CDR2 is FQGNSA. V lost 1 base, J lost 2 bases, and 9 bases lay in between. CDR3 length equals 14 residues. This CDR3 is CASSLVEGPYEQYF. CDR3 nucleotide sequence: TGTGCCAGCAGCTTAGTTGAGGGACCCTACGAGCAGTACTTC.

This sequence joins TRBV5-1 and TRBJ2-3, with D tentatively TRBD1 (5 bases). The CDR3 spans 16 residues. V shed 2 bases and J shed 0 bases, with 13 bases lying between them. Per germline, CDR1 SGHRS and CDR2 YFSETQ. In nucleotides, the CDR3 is TGCGCCAGCAGCTTTAAGGGGATCGACAGCACAGATACGCAGTATTTT. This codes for CASSFKGIDSTDTQYF.

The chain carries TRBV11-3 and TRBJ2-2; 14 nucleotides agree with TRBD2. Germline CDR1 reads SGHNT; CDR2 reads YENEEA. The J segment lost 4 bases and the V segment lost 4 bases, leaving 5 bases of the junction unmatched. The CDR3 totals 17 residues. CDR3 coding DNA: TGTGCCAGCAGCTGGTCGGGGACTAGCGGGGGCACCGGGGAGCTGTTTTTT. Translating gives CASSWSGTSGGTGELFF.